These 3 T cell receptor beta chains were sequenced from one sample in a study of response to subunit inactivated influenza vaccine. A single record per CDR3 protein comes from TCRdb applying MiXCR to the RT-PCR reads. The sample records 500,000 to 600,000 distinct CDR3 sequences, 11% being singletons. The same sample was also studied in work on T cells expressing NK-cell markers. That work contributes: The cDNA for TCR beta came from 5'RACE template switching with UMIs.

Here the sequenced sample was PBMCs from blood, taken on the day of vaccination. The receptors originated from a man in his fifties or sixties who received an inactivated influenza vaccine.

This clonotype occurred a few times. This chain joins TRBV5-6 and TRBJ2-7, with 10 bases matching TRBD1. After removal of 1 base from V and 1 base from J, the junction contained 5 bases not matched to a gene. This CDR3 is 16 amino acids long. The germline V gene has CDR1 SGHDT and CDR2 YYEEEE. The CDR3 is CASSLKPGQGSYEQYF. The CDR3, as DNA: TGTGCCAGCAGCTTGAAACCGGGACAGGGGTCCTACGAGCAGTACTTC.

This clonotype was counted between two and nine times. The chain is built from TRBV12-3 or TRBV12-4 and TRBJ2-3, with TRBD1 identical over 8 bases. Germline trimming cut 6 bases from V and 7 bases from J; bases unmatched to any gene: 9. This CDR3 is 14 amino acids long. DNA for the CDR3: TGTGCCAGCAGCCTCGGACAGGGAACGAATACGCAGTATTTT. It yields the protein CASSLGQGTNTQYF.

This clonotype was seen repeatedly, ten times or more. The V gene is TRBV19, the J gene TRBJ2-5; D gene uncertain. Trimming shortened V by 4 bases and J by 4 bases, and 16 bases separated the two germline ends. This CDR3 has 15 residues. Germline V lookup: CDR1 LNHDA, CDR2 SQIVND (reference sequence). The CDR3 reads CASSNPRSRIETQYF. DNA for the CDR3: TGTGCCAGTAGTAATCCCCGAAGCAGAATAGAGACCCAGTACTTC.